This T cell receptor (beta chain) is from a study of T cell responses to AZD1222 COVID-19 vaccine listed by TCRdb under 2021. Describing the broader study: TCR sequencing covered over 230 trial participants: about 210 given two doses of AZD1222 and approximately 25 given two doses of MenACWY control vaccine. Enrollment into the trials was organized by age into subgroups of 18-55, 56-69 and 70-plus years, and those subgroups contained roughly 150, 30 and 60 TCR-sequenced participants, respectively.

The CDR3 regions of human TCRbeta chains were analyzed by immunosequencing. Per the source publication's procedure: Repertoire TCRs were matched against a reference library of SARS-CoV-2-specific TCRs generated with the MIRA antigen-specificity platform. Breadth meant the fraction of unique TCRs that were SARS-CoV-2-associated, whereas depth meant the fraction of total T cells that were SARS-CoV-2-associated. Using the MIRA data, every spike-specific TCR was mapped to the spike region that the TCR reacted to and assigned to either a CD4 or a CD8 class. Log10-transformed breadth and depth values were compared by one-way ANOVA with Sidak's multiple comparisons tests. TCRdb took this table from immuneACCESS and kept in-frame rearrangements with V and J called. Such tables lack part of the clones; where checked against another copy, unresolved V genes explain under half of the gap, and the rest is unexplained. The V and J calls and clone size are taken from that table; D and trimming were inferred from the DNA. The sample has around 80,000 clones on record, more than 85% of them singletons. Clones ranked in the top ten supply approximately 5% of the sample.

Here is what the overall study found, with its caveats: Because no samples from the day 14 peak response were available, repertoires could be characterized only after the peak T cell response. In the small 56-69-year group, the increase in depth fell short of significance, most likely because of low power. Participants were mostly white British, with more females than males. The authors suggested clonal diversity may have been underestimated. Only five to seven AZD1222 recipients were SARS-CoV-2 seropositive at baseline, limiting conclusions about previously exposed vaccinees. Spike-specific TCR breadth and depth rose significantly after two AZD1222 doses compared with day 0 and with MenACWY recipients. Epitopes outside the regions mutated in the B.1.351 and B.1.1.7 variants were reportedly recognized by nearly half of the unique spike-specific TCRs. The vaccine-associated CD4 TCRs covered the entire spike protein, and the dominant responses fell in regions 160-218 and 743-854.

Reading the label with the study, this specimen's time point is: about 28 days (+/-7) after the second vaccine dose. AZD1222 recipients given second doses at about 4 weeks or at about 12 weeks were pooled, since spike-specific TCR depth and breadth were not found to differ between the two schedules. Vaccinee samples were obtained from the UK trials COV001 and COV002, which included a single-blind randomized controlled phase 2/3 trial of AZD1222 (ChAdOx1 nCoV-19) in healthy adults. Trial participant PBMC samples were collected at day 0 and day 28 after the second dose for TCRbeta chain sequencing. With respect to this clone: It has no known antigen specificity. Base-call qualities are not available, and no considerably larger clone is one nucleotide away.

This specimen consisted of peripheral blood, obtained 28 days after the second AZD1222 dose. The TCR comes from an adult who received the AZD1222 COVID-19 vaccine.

CDR3 reads: CASSPTQLSSGNTIYF. The bases are TGTGCCAGTAGCCCGACTCAATTATCCTCTGGAAACACCATATATTTT. In this chain, TRBV19 is recombined with TRBJ1-3; the D gene is not confidently resolved. According to the germline V gene (reference sequence), CDR1 reads LNHDA and CDR2 reads SQIVND. The cysteine opens and the phenylalanine closes a CDR3 of 16 amino acids. Only the CDR3 part of the read is kept: 48 bases, read in frame from the first base. Cut back by 6 bases and 0 bases, the V and J ends lie 15 bases apart.